This T cell receptor (beta chain) was retrieved from a study of T cells expressing NK-cell markers. For the study at large: Sorted CD3+CD56+NKG2C+, CD3+CD56+NKG2C- and CD3+CD56-NKG2C+ T cells supplied TCR beta repertoires. One of eight sequenced donors was HCMV-seronegative; the other seven were seropositive. Study-level results: A range of about 1.0-8% of CD8+ T cells consisted of dominant NKG2C+ clonotypes in a handful of donors.

As concerns this clonotype: Its antigen remains unknown.

The CDR3 contains 13 residues. Germline CDR1 reads DFQATT; CDR2 reads SNEGSKA (reference sequence). What made the TCR beta cDNA was 5'RACE template switching with UMIs. TCRdb reprocessed the 5' RACE reads and keeps a single row for each CDR3 protein, giving no DNA. Its clone listing holds roughly 300,000 distinct CDR3 sequences. The origin of this receptor is a woman aged 18-69 years in good health. The V and J genes are TRBV20-1 and TRBJ2-5; the D gene TCRdb calls, TRBD2, cannot be checked with no DNA. The source material was blood T cells: a sorted CD56 or NKG2C T cell subset, CD4+ or CD8+ T cells, or bulk PBMC T cells (not recorded which). CDR3: CSADGLARETQYF.